This TCR beta chain was captured in a study of CD8 T cells in ankylosing spondylitis. This clonotype appeared a few times. TCRdb used MiXCR to reprocess the 5' RACE reads, holding one entry per CDR3 protein. The sample holds fewer than 200,000 distinct CDR3 sequences, around 17% seen once. The CDR3 contains 16 residues. Trimming cost V 5 bases and J 4 bases; bases outside gene matches: 4. This TCR was sampled from a male donor with ankylosing spondylitis or in good health (not recorded which). Sequencing was carried out using blood, either unsorted or a sorted T cell fraction (not recorded which). The V call is TRBV12-3 or TRBV12-4, the J call TRBJ2-1, with TRBD2 matching over 14 bases. The CDR3 DNA sequence: TGTGCCAGCAGTCAACGGACTAGCGGGGGGTACAATGAGCAGTTCTTC. It translates to CASSQRTSGGYNEQFF.